The clone carrying this TCR beta chain turned up a few times. Its antigen is not known. This sample was taken from a study of cytomegalovirus exposure and HLA in healthy donors. Study-wide results and limits: Among TCR beta chains, those listed as cytomegalovirus-associated numbered approximately 150. TRBV6-2, TRBV6-3 and some other V segments were excluded as indistinguishable. In an earlier analysis, productive rearrangement rates for most beta V segments clustered near 87% or 30%. Sequencing likely caused a cluster of highly shared sequence variants.

13 Jbeta primers and 60 Vbeta primers were used for the PCR. Repertoires were generated with immunoSEQ multiplex PCR, while TCRdb's copy carries only in-frame clones and drops some. The sample has approximately 100,000 clones; over 8% are singletons. Germline V gene lookup returns CDR1 SEHNR and CDR2 FQNEAQ (reference sequence). The CDR3 is 14 residues long. With 2 bases removed from V and 4 bases from J, the gap between germline ends came to 9 bases. Sequencing used PBMCs. The genes are TRBV7-9 and TRBJ2-1; weak D call: TRBD1 (6 bases). The clonotype originates from a man aged 50 to 59 in good health and CMV-seropositive. The CDR3 DNA follows: TGTGCCAGCAGCTTACCCACAGGGTACAATGAGCAGTTCTTC. This gives the protein CASSLPTGYNEQFF.